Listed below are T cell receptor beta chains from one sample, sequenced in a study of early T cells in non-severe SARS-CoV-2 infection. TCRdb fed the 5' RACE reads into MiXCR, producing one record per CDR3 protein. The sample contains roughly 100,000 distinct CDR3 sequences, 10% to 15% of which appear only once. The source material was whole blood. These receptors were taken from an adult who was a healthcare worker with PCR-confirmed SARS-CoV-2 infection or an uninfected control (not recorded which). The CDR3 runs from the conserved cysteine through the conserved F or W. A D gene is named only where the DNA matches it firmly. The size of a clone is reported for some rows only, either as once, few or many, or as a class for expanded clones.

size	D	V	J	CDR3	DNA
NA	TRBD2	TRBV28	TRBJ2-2	CASRPTGGYTGELFF	TGTGCCAGCCGGCCCACCGGGGGGTACACCGGGGAGCTGTTTTTT
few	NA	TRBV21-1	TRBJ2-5	CASSIRDEETQYF	TGTGCCAGCAGCATCCGGGATGAAGAGACCCAGTACTTC
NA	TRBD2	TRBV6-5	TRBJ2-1	CASSYLLAGGLGEQFF	TGTGCCAGCAGTTACCTACTAGCGGGAGGTTTAGGTGAGCAGTTCTTC
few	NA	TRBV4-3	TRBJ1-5	CASSQSVNSNQPQHF	TGCGCCAGCAGCCAATCTGTGAATAGCAATCAGCCCCAGCATTTT
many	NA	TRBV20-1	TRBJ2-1	CSARGYNEQFF	TGCAGTGCTAGAGGGTACAATGAGCAGTTCTTC
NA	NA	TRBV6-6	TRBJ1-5	CASSFGGAEQPQHF	TGTGCCAGCAGTTTTGGGGGGGCGGAGCAGCCCCAGCATTTT
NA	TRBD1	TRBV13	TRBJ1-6	CASSLGSQGESPLHF	TGTGCCAGCAGCTTAGGGTCCCAGGGGGAGTCACCCCTCCACTTT
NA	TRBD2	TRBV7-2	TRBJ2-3	CASSFSGRAGDTQYF	TGTGCCAGCAGCTTTAGCGGGAGGGCCGGAGATACGCAGTATTTT
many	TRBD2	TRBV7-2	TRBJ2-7	CASSLAGGPYEQYF	TGTGCCAGCAGCTTAGCGGGAGGGCCCTACGAGCAGTACTTC
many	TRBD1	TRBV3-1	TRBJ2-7	CASRPTGGEQYF	TGTGCCAGCAGACCTACAGGGGGCGAGCAGTACTTC
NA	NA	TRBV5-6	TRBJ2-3	CASSLTGARTDTQYF	TGTGCCAGCAGCCTCACGGGGGCCCGCACAGATACGCAGTATTTT